This TCR beta chain was documented in a study of T cell repertoires in cytomegalovirus infection. TCRdb called the reads again in MiXCR, with one record for every CDR3 protein. The sample lists fewer than 1,000,000 distinct CDR3 sequences, roughly 30% occurring once. This clonotype was found a few times. The antigen is not known. Mismatch with germline at one junction end may stem from a read error. Germline V lookup: CDR1 MNHNS, CDR2 SASEGT. The CDR3 consists of 16 residues. The specimen was cultured CD8+ T cells from PBMCs, collected from culture after CMV antigen stimulation. The chain couples TRBV6-1 to TRBJ1-5; 10 bases are shared with TRBD1. This TCR was sampled from a human donor in good health (CMV status not recorded). Some clones in this sample may be carry-over from other donors' samples. CDR3 loop: CASSEVTGGSNQPQHF. CDR3 coding DNA: TGTGCCAGTAGTGAAGTGACAGGGGGCAGTAATCAGCCCCAGCATTTT.